These 32 T cell receptor beta chains share one sample of origin, sequenced in a study of shared clonotypes between healthy human individuals. TCRdb's table, derived via immunoSEQ multiplex PCR, lists solely in-frame clones and lacks some. The data show about 1.1 million clones, 60% to 80% seen once. Specimen: memory CD4+ T cells from PBMCs. Subset indicated: CD45RA-negative fraction. The receptors were gathered from a man aged 18 to 30 in good health. Some clones in this sample may be carry-over from other donors' samples.

The chain links TRBV4-3 to TRBJ2-1; TRBD2 aligns across 16 bases. The CDR3 sequence is 20 residues long. From germline, CDR1 is LGHNA and CDR2 YSLEER. V lost 1 base, J lost 3 bases, and 9 bases stayed unmatched. This CDR3 is CASSQAKPGLAGGGYNEQFF. CDR3 sequence (DNA): TGCGCCAGCAGCCAAGCCAAGCCGGGACTAGCGGGAGGGGGCTACAATGAGCAGTTCTTC.

The chain is built from TRBV19 and TRBJ1-5, with 9 bases lining up with TRBD1. V lost 5 bases, J lost 4 bases, and 9 bases stayed unmatched. The CDR3 totals 16 residues. The germline gives CDR1 LNHDA, CDR2 SQIVND (reference sequence). The CDR3 bases are TGTGCCAGTAGTGTCGACAGGGGGGTAGGGAATCAGCCCCAGCATTTT. It codes for CASSVDRGVGNQPQHF. Full variable domain (remainder filled in from reference TRBV19 and TRBJ1-5): DGGITQSPKYLFRKEGQNVTLSCEQNLNHDAMYWYRQDPGQGLRLIYYSQIVNDFQKGDIAEGYSVSREKKESFPLTVTSAQKNPTAFYLCASSVDRGVGNQPQHFGDGTRLSIL.

Concerning this clone: A read error is the likely source, as a far larger clone sits one nucleotide away. V gene TRBV5-5 combines with J gene TRBJ1-5; 8 bases align to TRBD1. The junction had 0 bases not matched to a gene; V was cut back by 2 bases and J by 5 bases. Looked up from germline, CDR1 is SGHKS and CDR2 is YYEKEE (reference sequence). The CDR3 spans 13 residues. CDR3 in amino acids: CASSLQGDQPQHF. The CDR3 coding sequence is TGTGCCAGCAGCTTACAGGGGGATCAGCCCCAGCATTTT. The full variable domain, completed using reference TRBV5-5 and TRBJ1-5, is DAGVTQSPTHLIKTRGQQVTLRCSPISGHKSVSWYQQVLGQGPQFIFQYYEKEERGRGNFPDRFSARQFPNYSSELNVNALLLGDSALYLCASSLQGDQPQHFGDGTRLSIL.

This clone was observed a few times. This chain joins TRBV7-2 and TRBJ2-5; no clear D gene. CDR3 length: 14 amino acids. In germline, CDR1 is SGHTA, CDR2 FQGNSA. V was cut by 4 bases and J by 4 bases, with 13 bases left in between. CDR3 DNA sequence: TGTGCCAGCAGCTCCCCCCGACGGGCAGAGACCCAGTACTTC. Protein product: CASSSPRRAETQYF.

This chain joins TRBV9 and TRBJ2-1, with unresolved D. Germline CDR1 and CDR2: SGDLS and YYNGEE. The V end was cut by 1 base, the J end by 4 bases, with 12 bases between. This CDR3 is 15 amino acids long. The CDR3 DNA follows: TGTGCCAGCAGCGTAACACGGTCCTCGTACAATGAGCAGTTCTTC. This sequence encodes CASSVTRSSYNEQFF.

This chain connects TRBV10-3 to TRBJ2-3; the match to TRBD2 covers 9 bases. J lost 0 bases, V lost 6 bases, and 4 bases had no gene match. Germline V gene sequence: CDR1 ENHRY, CDR2 SYGVKD. This CDR3 is 15 amino acids long. The CDR3 sequence is CAIRPTSGSTDTQYF. CDR3 coding DNA: TGTGCCATCAGACCTACTAGCGGGAGCACAGATACGCAGTATTTT.

This chain connects TRBV9 to TRBJ1-2; TRBD1 is a possible D gene (6 bases). V lost 3 bases to trimming and J lost 0 bases, with 9 bases between them. CDR3 length: 14 amino acids. CDR1 SGDLS and CDR2 YYNGEE come from the germline V gene. The CDR3 spells CASSAGHSNYGYTF. The CDR3 DNA is TGTGCCAGCAGCGCGGGACACTCTAACTATGGCTACACCTTC.

V and J are TRBV28 and TRBJ1-5; 12 bases agree with TRBD1. Germline V gives CDR1 MDHEN, CDR2 SYDVKM. V lost 7 bases and J lost 5; bases outside the gene matches: 3. This CDR3 region has 14 residues. CDR3 coding DNA: TGTGCCAGCAAAGGGACAGGGGGCTATCAGCCCCAGCATTTT. Amino acids: CASKGTGGYQPQHF.

This chain uses TRBV6-6 with TRBJ2-7, with D unclear. The V end lost 5 bases, the J end lost 3 bases, and 14 bases lay between the germline ends. Germline values: CDR1 MNHNY, CDR2 SVGAGI (reference sequence). This CDR3 has 14 residues. DNA of the CDR3: TGTGCCAGCAGTCGCTCGGTAGGAAACTACGAGCAGTACTTC. Protein product: CASSRSVGNYEQYF.

The chain is built from TRBV28 and TRBJ1-5, with D maybe TRBD1 (5 bases). Per the germline V gene, CDR1 is MDHEN and CDR2 is SYDVKM. Trimming shortened V by 8 bases and J by 9 bases, and 11 bases separated the two germline ends. There are 11 residues in the CDR3. As DNA, the CDR3 is TGTGCCAGCTTCGGGCAGGGGCCCCAGCATTTT. This codes for CASFGQGPQHF.

The chain is built from TRBV2 and TRBJ2-5, with D perhaps assigned TRBD1 or TRBD2 (5 bases each). This CDR3 contains 14 residues. V lost 6 bases to trimming and J lost 5 bases, with 16 bases between them. Germline V lookup: CDR1 SNHLY, CDR2 FYNNEI. CDR3 amino acids: CASRSSLGAETQYF. The CDR3 DNA reads TGTGCCAGCAGGAGCTCACTAGGGGCGGAGACCCAGTACTTC.

The V gene is TRBV6-5, the J gene TRBJ1-2, with D uncertain. This CDR3 comprises 13 residues. Germline loops: CDR1 MNHEY, CDR2 SVGAGI. With 0 bases removed from V and 11 bases from J, the gap between germline ends came to 13 bases. The CDR3, as DNA: TGTGCCAGCAGTTACTCGATTGGGCCCCCATACACCTTC. Translation gives CASSYSIGPPYTF.

Comment on this clone: This CDR3 is also generated by other DNA sequences in the sample. This rearrangement joins TRBV7-2 to TRBJ2-7; the match to TRBD1 covers 8 bases. This CDR3 is 14 amino acids long. Germline trimming cut 5 bases from V and 2 bases from J; bases unmatched to any gene: 5. Germline CDR1 SGHTA, CDR2 FQGNSA. CDR3 residues: CASSRDRFTYEQYF. The CDR3 nucleotides are TGTGCCAGCAGCAGGGACAGGTTCACCTACGAGCAGTACTTC.

The chain combines TRBV2 with TRBJ2-5; no firm D call. The V gene's germline CDR1 is SNHLY and CDR2 FYNNEI. Trimming removed 6 bases from V and 4 bases from J, with 9 bases in between. The CDR3 spans 12 residues. CDR3 bases: TGTGCCAGCAGGTTCTACGTAGAGACCCAGTACTTC. It encodes CASRFYVETQYF.

CDR3 DNA sequence: TGTGCCATCGGACAGGGTTACGAGCAGTACTTC. This gives the protein CAIGQGYEQYF. The chain is built from TRBV6-5 and TRBJ2-7, with 8 bases matching TRBD1. This CDR3 contains 11 residues. The germline CDR1 and CDR2 sequences are MNHEY and SVGAGI. V was pared by 10 bases and J by 4 bases, with 3 bases of the junction left unmatched.

The V call is TRBV5-1, the J call TRBJ1-2, with TRBD1 identical over 8 bases. There are 15 residues in the CDR3. The germline V gene has CDR1 SGHRS and CDR2 YFSETQ. With V trimmed by 4 bases and J by 4 bases, 9 bases remained unmatched. The CDR3: CASSSGGTGPYGYTF. The CDR3 DNA reads as TGCGCCAGCAGCAGTGGAGGGACAGGCCCCTATGGCTACACCTTC. Supplemented by reference TRBV5-1 and TRBJ1-2, the full variable domain reads KAGVTQTPRYLIKTRGQQVTLSCSPISGHRSVSWYQQTPGQGLQFLFEYFSETQRNKGNFPGRFSGRQFSNSRSEMNVSTLELGDSALYLCASSSGGTGPYGYTFGSGTRLTVV.

The chain carries TRBV5-1 and TRBJ2-5; 7 bases line up with TRBD2. Germline lookup yields CDR1 SGHRS and CDR2 YFSETQ. This CDR3 spans 15 amino acids. With V trimmed by 3 bases and J by 1 base, 6 bases remained unmatched. The CDR3 protein is CASSYSGTRQETQYF. DNA for the CDR3: TGCGCCAGCAGCTACAGCGGGACTCGCCAAGAGACCCAGTACTTC.

This rearrangement joins TRBV28 to TRBJ2-5, with 7 bases lining up with TRBD2. V lost 5 bases, J lost 3 bases, and 9 bases stayed unmatched. This CDR3 is built from 15 residues. From germline, CDR1 is MDHEN and CDR2 SYDVKM. CDR3 sequence reads: CASSPVGGGEETQYF. CDR3 nucleotides: TGTGCCAGCAGTCCAGTGGGGGGAGGGGAAGAGACCCAGTACTTC.

V and J are TRBV18 and TRBJ2-5, with D uncertain. V gave up 3 bases and J gave up 5 bases, with 7 bases separating them. This CDR3 is built from 12 residues. The V gene's germline CDR1 is KGHSH and CDR2 LQKENI. The CDR3 DNA sequence: TGTGCCAGCTCACCGCTAGTGGAGACCCAGTACTTC. It is translated as CASSPLVETQYF. The entire variable domain, with the rest obtained from reference TRBV18 and TRBJ2-5, is as follows: NAGVMQNPRHLVRRRGQEARLRCSPMKGHSHVYWYRQLPEEGLKFMVYLQKENIIDESGMPKERFSAEFPKEGPSILRIQQVVRGDSAAYFCASSPLVETQYFGPGTRLLVL.

This clone was seen more than once but under ten times. The gene calls are TRBV6-4 and TRBJ1-1; D unclear. From germline, CDR1 is MRHNA and CDR2 SNTAGT. The CDR3 covers 14 residues. V lost 8 bases to trimming and J lost 1 base, with 14 bases between them. CDR3 sequence (DNA): TGTGCCAGCCGGACCACGGGCTCGAACACTGAAGCTTTCTTT. Its protein product is CASRTTGSNTEAFF.

The chain couples TRBV7-7 to TRBJ2-3; no definite D call. In germline, CDR1 is SSHAT, CDR2 FNYEAQ (reference sequence). The CDR3 runs 14 residues. Trimming pared 2 bases from V and 3 bases from J, leaving 9 bases between. The CDR3 DNA reads as TGTGCCAGCAGCTTATCCCCCGGGACAGATACGCAGTATTTT. It is translated as CASSLSPGTDTQYF.

V gene TRBV5-4 combines with J gene TRBJ1-2, with 7 bases fitting TRBD1. Germline CDR1 and CDR2: SGHNT and YYREEE (reference sequence). V was pared by 0 bases and J by 4 bases, with 3 bases of the junction left unmatched. The length of the CDR3 is 14 residues. In DNA, the CDR3 is TGTGCCAGCAGCTTGGCCGGGACAGCCTATGGCTACACCTTC. Protein: CASSLAGTAYGYTF.

V gene TRBV7-2 combines with J gene TRBJ1-2; D is undetermined. Trimming stripped 3 bases from V and 8 bases from J, with 16 bases between. CDR3 length: 14 residues. Germline V gene lookup returns CDR1 SGHTA and CDR2 FQGNSA. CDR3 nucleotide sequence: TGTGCCAGCAGCTTCGTCGGGCCTTGGTCGGGCTACACCTTC. This encodes CASSFVGPWSGYTF.

About this clone itself: Other DNA sequences in this sample translate to the same CDR3. The rearrangement links TRBV5-1 to TRBJ2-3, with no clear D. The CDR3 sequence is 14 residues long. Germline V gene data show CDR1 as SGHRS and CDR2 as YFSETQ. Trimming took 0 bases from V and 2 from J, leaving 7 bases between them. The CDR3 DNA follows: TGCGCCAGCAGCTTGGTGGGGTCCACAGATACGCAGTATTTT. Encoded protein: CASSLVGSTDTQYF.

The chain joins TRBV7-3 to TRBJ2-2; D is ambiguous. Trimming stripped 1 base from V and 4 bases from J, with 7 bases between. The germline CDR1 and CDR2 sequences are SGHTA and FQGTGA. This CDR3 spans 14 amino acids. The CDR3, as DNA: TGTGCCAGCAGCTTAATGGACCTCACCGGGGAGCTGTTTTTT. It translates to CASSLMDLTGELFF.

The V gene is TRBV30, the J gene TRBJ1-1, with D tentatively TRBD1 (6 bases). Per germline, CDR1 GTSNPN and CDR2 SVGIG (reference sequence). The V and J ends lost 2 bases and 4 bases respectively, with 14 bases between them. This CDR3 spans 14 amino acids. The CDR3 sequence: CAWSTTTGSTEAFF. The CDR3 DNA follows: TGTGCCTGGAGTACCACCACAGGGAGCACTGAAGCTTTCTTT.

The rearrangement links TRBV30 to TRBJ1-2, with D perhaps matching TRBD1 (5 bases). The CDR3 has 14 residues. Germline V CDR1 and CDR2: GTSNPN, SVGIG (reference sequence). Deletions cut 8 bases from V and 1 base from J, with 17 bases between. The CDR3: CALDGGTHNYGYTF. DNA of the CDR3: TGTGCCCTAGACGGGGGAACTCATAACTATGGCTACACCTTC.

The chain combines TRBV4-2 with TRBJ2-3; perhaps D is TRBD1 or TRBD2 (7 bases each). This CDR3 has 16 amino acids. Germline loops: CDR1 LGHNA, CDR2 YNFKEQ. Trimming pared 4 bases from V and 4 bases from J, leaving 18 bases between. The CDR3 here is CASSPLGGTVADTQYF. The DNA of the CDR3 is TGTGCCAGCAGCCCCCTGGGGGGGACAGTCGCAGATACGCAGTATTTT.

V gene TRBV6-6 combines with J gene TRBJ2-3; 9 nucleotides agree with TRBD2. The CDR3 length is 16 residues. Per germline, CDR1 MNHNY and CDR2 SVGAGI (reference sequence). With 0 bases clipped from V and 1 base from J, the junction kept 2 bases outside the gene matches. CDR3 loop: CASSYSREGGTDTQYF. The CDR3 DNA reads as TGTGCCAGCAGTTACTCGCGGGAGGGGGGCACAGATACGCAGTATTTT.

Only one count was recorded for this clone. The chain uses TRBV7-2 and TRBJ2-3, with D maybe TRBD2 (5 bases). Germline V CDR1 and CDR2: SGHTA, FQGNSA. The CDR3 sequence is 13 residues long. V lost 2 bases to trimming and J lost 6 bases, with 9 bases between them. The CDR3 region is CASSLRTRDTQYF. For the CDR3, the DNA is TGTGCCAGCAGCTTAAGGACTCGGGATACGCAGTATTTT. Based on the CDR3 plus reference TRBV7-2 and TRBJ2-3, the full variable domain is GAGVSQSPSNKVTEKGKDVELRCDPISGHTALYWYRQSLGQGLEFLIYFQGNSAPDKSGLPSDRFSAERTGGSVSTLTIQRTQQEDSAVYLCASSLRTRDTQYFGPGTRLTVL.

With respect to this clone: This specimen includes other DNA sequences encoding the same CDR3. The rearrangement links TRBV2 to TRBJ2-3, with no clear D. This CDR3 spans 11 amino acids. CDR1 and CDR2 from the germline V gene are SNHLY and FYNNEI. V lost 4 bases and J 5 bases, leaving 4 bases between the germline ends. CDR3 sequence (DNA): TGTGCCAGCAGTGTACAAGATACGCAGTATTTT. The encoded protein is CASSVQDTQYF.

The J gene is TRBJ1-6, the V gene TRBV6-1; no firm D call. There are 11 residues in the CDR3. Germline CDR1 is MNHNS and CDR2 is SASEGT. The germline V and J ends were trimmed by 5 bases and 9 bases, with 5 bases remaining between them. The CDR3 spells CASSRFSPLHF. The CDR3 DNA follows: TGTGCCAGCAGTCGTTTTTCACCCCTCCACTTT.